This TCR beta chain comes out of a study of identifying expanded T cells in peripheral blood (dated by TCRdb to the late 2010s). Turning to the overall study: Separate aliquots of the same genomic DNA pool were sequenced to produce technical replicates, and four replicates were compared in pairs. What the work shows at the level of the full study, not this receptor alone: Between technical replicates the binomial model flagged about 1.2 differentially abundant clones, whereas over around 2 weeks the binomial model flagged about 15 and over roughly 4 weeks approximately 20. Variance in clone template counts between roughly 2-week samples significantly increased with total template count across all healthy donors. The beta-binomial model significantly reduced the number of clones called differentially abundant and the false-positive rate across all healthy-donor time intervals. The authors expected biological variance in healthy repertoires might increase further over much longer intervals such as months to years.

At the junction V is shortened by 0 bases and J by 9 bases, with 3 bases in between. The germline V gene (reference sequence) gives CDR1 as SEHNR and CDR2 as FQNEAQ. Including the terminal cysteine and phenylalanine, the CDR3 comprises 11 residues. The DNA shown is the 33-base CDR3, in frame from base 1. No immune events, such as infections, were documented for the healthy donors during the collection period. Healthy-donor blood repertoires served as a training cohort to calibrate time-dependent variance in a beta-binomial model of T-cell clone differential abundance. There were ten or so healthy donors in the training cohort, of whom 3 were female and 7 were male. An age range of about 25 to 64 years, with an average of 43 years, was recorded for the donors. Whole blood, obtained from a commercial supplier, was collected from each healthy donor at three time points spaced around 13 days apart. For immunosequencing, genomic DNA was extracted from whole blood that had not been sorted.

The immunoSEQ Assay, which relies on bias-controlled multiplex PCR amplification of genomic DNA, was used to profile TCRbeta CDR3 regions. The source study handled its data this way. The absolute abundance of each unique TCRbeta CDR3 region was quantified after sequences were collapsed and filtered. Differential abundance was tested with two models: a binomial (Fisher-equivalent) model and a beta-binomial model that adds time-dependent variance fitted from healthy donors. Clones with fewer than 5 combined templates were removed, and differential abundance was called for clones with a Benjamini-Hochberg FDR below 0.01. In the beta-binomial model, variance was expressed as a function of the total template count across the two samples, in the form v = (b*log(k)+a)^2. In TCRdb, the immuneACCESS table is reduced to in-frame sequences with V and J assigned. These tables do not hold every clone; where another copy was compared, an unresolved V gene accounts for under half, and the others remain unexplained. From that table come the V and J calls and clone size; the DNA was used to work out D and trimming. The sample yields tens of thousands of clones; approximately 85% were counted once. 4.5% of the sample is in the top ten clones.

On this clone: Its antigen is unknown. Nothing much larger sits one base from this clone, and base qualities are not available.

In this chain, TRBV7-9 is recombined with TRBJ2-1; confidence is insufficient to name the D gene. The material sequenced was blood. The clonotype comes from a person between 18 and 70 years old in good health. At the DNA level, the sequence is TGTGCCAGCAGCTTAGCCGGTGAGCAGTTCTTC. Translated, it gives CASSLAGEQFF.